This T cell receptor (beta chain) was captured in a study of tissue T cells after allogeneic stem cell transplantation. Findings of the study overall: TCR repertoires tracked anatomic similarity, regardless of disease or transplant status.

Per the germline V gene, CDR1 is SGHRS and CDR2 is YFSETQ. Trimming left V 2 bases short and J 7 bases short, with 21 bases between. The CDR3 covers 16 residues. The table came from immunoSEQ multiplex PCR; TCRdb's copy has only in-frame clones and leaves some out. The sample lists about 5,400 clones, around 80% occurring once. In regard to this clone: Its antigen is undetermined.

The chain combines TRBV5-1 with TRBJ1-2; TRBD1 is a possible D gene (5 bases). Sequenced here: blood, sampled before transplantation. This clonotype was obtained from a man aged 35-69 years who later had graft-versus-host disease after an allogeneic stem cell transplant. The CDR3 reads CASSFALRQGGIGYTF. The DNA for the CDR3 is TGCGCCAGCAGCTTCGCCCTACGCCAGGGAGGGATTGGCTACACCTTC.